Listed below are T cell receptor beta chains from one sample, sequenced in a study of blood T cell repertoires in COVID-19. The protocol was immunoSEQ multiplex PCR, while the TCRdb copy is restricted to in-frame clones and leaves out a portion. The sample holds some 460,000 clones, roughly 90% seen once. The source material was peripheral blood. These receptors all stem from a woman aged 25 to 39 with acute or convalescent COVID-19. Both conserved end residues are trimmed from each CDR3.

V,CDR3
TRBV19,ASSMTGGVNEQY
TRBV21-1,ASSRGGTSGGDEQF
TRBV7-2,ASSFPTSGGSETQY
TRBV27,ASRTGIPPTYEQY
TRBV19,ASSALAGGYEQY
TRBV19,ASSMMTSSGANVLT
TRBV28,ASSHSGETQY
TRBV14,ASRQRQVWYGYT
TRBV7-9,ASSGRTGGSEGYT
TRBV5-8,ASRVRQGALGYT
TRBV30,AWSRGTAYEQY
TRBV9,ASSADSGRTGELF
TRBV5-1,ASSLAFLGTGGSYEQY
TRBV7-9,ASLGDSLYEQY
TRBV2,ASRPDRGAETQY
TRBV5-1,ASRSGGGTDTQY
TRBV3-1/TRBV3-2,ASSQDVGGPLGEQF
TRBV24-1,ATSDSPGTGGETQY
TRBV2,ASSAGLHTGELF
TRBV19,ASRSSGGSRSSYNEQF
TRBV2,ASSSQTGVNTEAF
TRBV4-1,ASSHTQQGPRETQY
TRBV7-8,ASSLVVQAIGPQH
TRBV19,ASTGDRMNTEAF
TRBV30,AWRIRDRGRDAGNTIY
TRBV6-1,ASSEQVLGGNTEAF
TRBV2,ASRRLEILEDTQY
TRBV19,ASSIDGDRINEQF
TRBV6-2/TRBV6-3,ASSQTGLRNIQY
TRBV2,ASSARDIGNSDTQY
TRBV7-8,ASSLQRLAGLETQY
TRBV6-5,ASSYREYTEAF
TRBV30,AWSRGRDNSPLH
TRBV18,ASSPQADPGDTEAF
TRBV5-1,ASSLASTVYNSPLH
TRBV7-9,ASSFGQGMREQF
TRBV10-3,AISGGDEAF
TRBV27,ASSPPPGRGSWEQY
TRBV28,ASSFSTGTLLYEQY
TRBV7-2,ARSLARTDTQY
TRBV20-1,SASKLGRVSSPLH
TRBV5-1,ASSLGRTSGELTDTQY
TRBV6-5,ASRRGQQTYNEQF
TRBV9,ASSESGGTSAEQF
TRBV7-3,ASSPLISNTGELF
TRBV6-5,ASSTGTGSPEAF
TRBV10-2,ASGASSYNEQF
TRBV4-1,ASSQVWQGAYTQY
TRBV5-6,ASSLTGVNYGYT
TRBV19,ASSTSGYSNQPQH
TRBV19,ASSPGGLAGHYNEQF
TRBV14,ASSQRPGTGEETQY
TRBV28,ASRRGGRAGNQPQH
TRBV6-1,ASSEIVTGGNEQY
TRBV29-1,SVRQGDTGELF
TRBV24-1,ATRGSGDTQY
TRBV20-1,SASSPTLQETQY
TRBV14,ASSQGGGVYNEQF